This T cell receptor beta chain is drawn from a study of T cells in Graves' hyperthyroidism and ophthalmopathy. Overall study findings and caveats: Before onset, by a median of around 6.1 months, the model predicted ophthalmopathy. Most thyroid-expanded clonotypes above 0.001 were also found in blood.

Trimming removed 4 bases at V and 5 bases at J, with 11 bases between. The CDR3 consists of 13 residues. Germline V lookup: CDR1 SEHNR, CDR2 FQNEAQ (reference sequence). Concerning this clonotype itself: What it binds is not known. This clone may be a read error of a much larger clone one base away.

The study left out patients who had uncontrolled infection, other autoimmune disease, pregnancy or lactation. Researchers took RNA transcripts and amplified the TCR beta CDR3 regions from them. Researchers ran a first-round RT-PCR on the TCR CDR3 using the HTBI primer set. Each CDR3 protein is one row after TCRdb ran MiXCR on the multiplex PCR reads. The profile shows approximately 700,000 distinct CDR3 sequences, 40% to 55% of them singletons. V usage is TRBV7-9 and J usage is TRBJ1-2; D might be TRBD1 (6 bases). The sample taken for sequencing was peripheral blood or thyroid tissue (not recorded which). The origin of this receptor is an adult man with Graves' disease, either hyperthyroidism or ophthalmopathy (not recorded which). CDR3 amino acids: CASSSQGKYGYTF. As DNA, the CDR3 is TGTGCCAGCAGCTCGCAGGGGAAATATGGCTACACCTTC. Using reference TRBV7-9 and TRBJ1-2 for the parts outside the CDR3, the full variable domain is DTGVSQNPRHKITKRGQNVTFRCDPISEHNRLYWYRQTLGQGPEFLTYFQNEAQLEKSRLLSDRFSAERPKGSFSTLEIQRTEQGDSAMYLCASSSQGKYGYTFGSGTRLTVV.